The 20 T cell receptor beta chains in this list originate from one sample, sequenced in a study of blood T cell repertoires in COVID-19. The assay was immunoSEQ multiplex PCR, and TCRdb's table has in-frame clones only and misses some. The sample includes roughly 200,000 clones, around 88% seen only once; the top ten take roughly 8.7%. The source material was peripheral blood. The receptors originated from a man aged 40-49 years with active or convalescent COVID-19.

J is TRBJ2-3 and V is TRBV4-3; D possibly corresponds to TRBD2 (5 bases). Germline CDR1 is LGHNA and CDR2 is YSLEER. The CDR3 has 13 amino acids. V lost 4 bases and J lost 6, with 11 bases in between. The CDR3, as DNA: TGCGCCAGCAGCCCGGGGATTGGGGATACGCAGTATTTT. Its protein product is CASSPGIGDTQYF.

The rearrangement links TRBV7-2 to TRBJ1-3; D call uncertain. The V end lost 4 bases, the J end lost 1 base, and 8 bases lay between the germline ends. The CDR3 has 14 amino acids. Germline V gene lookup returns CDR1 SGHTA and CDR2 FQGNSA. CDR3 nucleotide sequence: TGTGCCAGCAGCTCCTCCACTTCTGGAAACACCATATATTTT. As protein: CASSSSTSGNTIYF.

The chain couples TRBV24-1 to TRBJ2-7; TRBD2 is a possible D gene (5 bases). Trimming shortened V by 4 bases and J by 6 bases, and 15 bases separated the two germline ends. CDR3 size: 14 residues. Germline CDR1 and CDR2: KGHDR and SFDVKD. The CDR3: CATSDNYSEGEQYF. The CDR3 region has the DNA TGTGCCACCAGTGACAATTATTCAGAGGGCGAGCAGTACTTC.

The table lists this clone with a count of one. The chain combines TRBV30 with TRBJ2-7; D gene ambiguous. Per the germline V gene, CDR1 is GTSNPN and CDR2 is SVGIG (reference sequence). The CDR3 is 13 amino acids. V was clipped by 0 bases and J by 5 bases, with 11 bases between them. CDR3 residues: CAWSVPWRNEQYF. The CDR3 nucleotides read TGTGCCTGGAGTGTGCCGTGGAGAAACGAGCAGTACTTC.

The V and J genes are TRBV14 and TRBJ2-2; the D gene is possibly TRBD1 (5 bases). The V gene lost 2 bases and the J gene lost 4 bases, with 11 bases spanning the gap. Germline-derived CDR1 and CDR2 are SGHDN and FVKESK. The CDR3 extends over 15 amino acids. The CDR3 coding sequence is TGTGCCAGCAGCCAAAGGACACCTGGCACCGGGGAGCTGTTTTTT. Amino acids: CASSQRTPGTGELFF.

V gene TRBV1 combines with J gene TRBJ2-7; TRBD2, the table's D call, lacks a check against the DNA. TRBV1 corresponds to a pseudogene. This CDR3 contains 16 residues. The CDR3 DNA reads TGCACCAGCAGCCAAGATGGTCAACGGGAGTACTACGAGCAGTACTTC. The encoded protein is CTSSQDGQREYYEQYF.

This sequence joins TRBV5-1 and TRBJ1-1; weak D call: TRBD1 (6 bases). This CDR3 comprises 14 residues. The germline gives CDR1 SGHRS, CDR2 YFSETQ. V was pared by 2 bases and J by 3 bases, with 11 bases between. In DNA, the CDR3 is TGCGCCAGCAGCTTTGGGAGGGGGTACACTGAAGCTTTCTTT. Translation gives CASSFGRGYTEAFF.

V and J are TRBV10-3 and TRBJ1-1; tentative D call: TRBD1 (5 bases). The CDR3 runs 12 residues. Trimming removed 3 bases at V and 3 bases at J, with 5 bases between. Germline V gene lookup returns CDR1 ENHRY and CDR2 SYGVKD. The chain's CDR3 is CAISEGDTEAFF. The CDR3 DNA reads TGTGCCATCAGTGAAGGGGACACTGAAGCTTTCTTT.

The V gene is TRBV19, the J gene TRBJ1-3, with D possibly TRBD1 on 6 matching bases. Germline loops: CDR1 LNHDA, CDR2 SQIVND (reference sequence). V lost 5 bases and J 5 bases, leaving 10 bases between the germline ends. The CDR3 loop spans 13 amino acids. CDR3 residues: CASSSDSRNTIYF. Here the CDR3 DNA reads TGTGCCAGTAGTTCGGACAGTAGAAACACCATATATTTT. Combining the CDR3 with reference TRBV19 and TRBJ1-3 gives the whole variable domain DGGITQSPKYLFRKEGQNVTLSCEQNLNHDAMYWYRQDPGQGLRLIYYSQIVNDFQKGDIAEGYSVSREKKESFPLTVTSAQKNPTAFYLCASSSDSRNTIYFGEGSWLTVV.

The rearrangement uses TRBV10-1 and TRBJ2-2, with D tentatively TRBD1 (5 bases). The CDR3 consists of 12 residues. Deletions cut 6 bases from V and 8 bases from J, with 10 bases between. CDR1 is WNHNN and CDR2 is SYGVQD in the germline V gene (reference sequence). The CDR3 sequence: CASSSGLGELFF. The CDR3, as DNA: TGCGCCAGCAGCTCAGGGCTAGGGGAGCTGTTTTTT.

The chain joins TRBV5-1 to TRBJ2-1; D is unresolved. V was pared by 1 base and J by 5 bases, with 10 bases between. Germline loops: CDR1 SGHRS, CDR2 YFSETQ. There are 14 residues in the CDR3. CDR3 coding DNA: TGCGCCAGCAGCTTGCTGAGAAACGACAATGAGCAGTTCTTC. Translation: CASSLLRNDNEQFF.

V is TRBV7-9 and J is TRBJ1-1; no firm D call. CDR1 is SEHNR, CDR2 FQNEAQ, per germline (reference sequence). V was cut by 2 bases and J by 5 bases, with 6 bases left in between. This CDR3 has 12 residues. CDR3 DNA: TGTGCCAGCAGCTTAACGGAGACTGAAGCTTTCTTT. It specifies CASSLTETEAFF.

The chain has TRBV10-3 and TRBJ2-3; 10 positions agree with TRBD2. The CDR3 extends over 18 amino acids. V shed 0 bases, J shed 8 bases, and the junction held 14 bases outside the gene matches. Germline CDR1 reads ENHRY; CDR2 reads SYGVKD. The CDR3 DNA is TGTGCCATCAGTGAGTCGATCGCTAGCGGGGGACTAACGAGTACGCAGTATTTT. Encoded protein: CAISESIASGGLTSTQYF.

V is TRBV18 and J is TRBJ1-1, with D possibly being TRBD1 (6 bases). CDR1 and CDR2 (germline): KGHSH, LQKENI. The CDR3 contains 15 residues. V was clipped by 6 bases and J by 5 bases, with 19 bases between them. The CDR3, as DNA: TGTGCCAGCTCCCCATACGGAACAGGGTATACTGAAGCTTTCTTT. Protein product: CASSPYGTGYTEAFF.

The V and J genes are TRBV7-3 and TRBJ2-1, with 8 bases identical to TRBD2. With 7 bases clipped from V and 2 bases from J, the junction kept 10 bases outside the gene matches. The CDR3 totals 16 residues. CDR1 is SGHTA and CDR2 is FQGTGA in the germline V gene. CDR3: CASIFPRGGTYNEQFF. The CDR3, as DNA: TGTGCCAGCATCTTCCCCCGGGGGGGAACCTACAATGAGCAGTTCTTC.

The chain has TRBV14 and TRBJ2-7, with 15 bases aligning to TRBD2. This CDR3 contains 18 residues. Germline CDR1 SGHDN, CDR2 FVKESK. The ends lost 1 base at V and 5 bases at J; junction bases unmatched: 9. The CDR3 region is CASSQGPGLAGGRDEQYF. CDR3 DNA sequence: TGTGCCAGCAGCCAAGGCCCGGGACTAGCGGGGGGAAGGGACGAGCAGTACTTC.

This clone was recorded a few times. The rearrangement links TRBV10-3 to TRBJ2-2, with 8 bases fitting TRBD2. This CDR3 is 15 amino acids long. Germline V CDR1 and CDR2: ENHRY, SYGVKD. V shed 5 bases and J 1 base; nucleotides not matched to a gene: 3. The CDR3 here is CAISPTSVNTGELFF. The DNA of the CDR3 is TGTGCCATCAGTCCGACTAGCGTGAACACCGGGGAGCTGTTTTTT.

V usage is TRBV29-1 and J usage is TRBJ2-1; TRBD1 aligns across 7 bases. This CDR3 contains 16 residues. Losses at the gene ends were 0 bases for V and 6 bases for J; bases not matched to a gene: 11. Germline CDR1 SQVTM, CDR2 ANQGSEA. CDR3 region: CSVEDWVDRSLNEQFF. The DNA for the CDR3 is TGCAGCGTTGAAGATTGGGTGGACAGGAGCCTCAATGAGCAGTTCTTC.

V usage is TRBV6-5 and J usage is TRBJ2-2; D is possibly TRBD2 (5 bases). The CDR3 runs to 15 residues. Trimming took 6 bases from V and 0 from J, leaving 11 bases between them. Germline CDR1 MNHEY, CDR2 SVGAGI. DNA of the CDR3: TGTGCCAGCAGGAGGGAGCAGGCGAACACCGGGGAGCTGTTTTTT. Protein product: CASRREQANTGELFF.

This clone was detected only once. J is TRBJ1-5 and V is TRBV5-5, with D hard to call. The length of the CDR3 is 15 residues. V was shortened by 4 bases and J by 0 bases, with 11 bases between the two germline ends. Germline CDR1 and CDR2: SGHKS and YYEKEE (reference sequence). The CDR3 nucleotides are TGTGCCAGCAGCGGTACGAGTTATAGCAATCAGCCCCAGCATTTT. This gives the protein CASSGTSYSNQPQHF.